These 2 T cell receptor beta chains share one sample of origin, sequenced in a study of T cell repertoires in cytomegalovirus infection. MiXCR, run by TCRdb on the reads, gives a single entry per CDR3 protein. Of about 260,000 distinct CDR3 sequences listed, approximately 14% were seen once; the top ten hold 8.8%. Sequenced material: PBMCs. These receptors were obtained from a human donor in good health (CMV status not recorded). Some clones in this sample may be carry-over from other donors' samples.

This clonotype was seen ten or more times. The rearrangement uses TRBV7-2 and TRBJ1-3; D gene uncertain. Germline V CDR1 and CDR2: SGHTA, FQGNSA. CDR3 length equals 13 residues. For the CDR3, the DNA is TGTGGCAGTGTTGGAGTTTCTGGAAACACCATATATTTT. Translated: CGSVGVSGNTIYF.

V usage is TRBV7-6 and J usage is TRBJ1-3, with 8 bases fitting TRBD1. CDR1 and CDR2 from the germline V gene are SGHVS and FNYEAQ. With 5 bases clipped from V and 4 bases from J, the junction kept 7 bases outside the gene matches. CDR3 length: 15 residues. CDR3 sequence reads: CASSRLTGEGNTIYF. Here the CDR3 DNA reads TGTGCCAGCAGCCGACTGACAGGGGAAGGAAACACCATATATTTT.